This section outlines one T cell receptor (beta chain) sequence together with its context. One end of the junction is discordant with germline, which a read error may explain. CDR3 length: 16 residues. The germline CDR1 and CDR2 sequences are SSHAT and FNYEAQ (reference sequence). The data originate from a study of lymphopenia after photon versus proton radiotherapy. Profiling relied on immunoSEQ multiplex PCR, and the TCRdb table lists in-frame clones only, not all of them. The sample has some 64,000 clones; about nine tenths are singletons. This clonotype was obtained from a man aged 80 or over with esophageal cancer. This sequence joins TRBV7-7 and TRBJ2-2; D ambiguous. The sample consisted of peripheral blood, taken from a patient treated with proton-based radiotherapy. CDR3 nucleotide sequence: TGTGCTAGCAGCCCACGGGCCGTGAGTGACACCGGGGAGCTGTTTTTT. The encoded protein is CASSPRAVSDTGELFF.